This T cell receptor (beta chain) was obtained from a study of tumor and adjacent non-tumor tissue in lung cancer. Overall study context: Samples averaged roughly 4.3 million productive TCRbeta reads each.

A remark on this clonotype: Its antigen is as yet unknown.

With V trimmed by 4 bases and J by 14 bases, 13 bases remained unmatched. The length of the CDR3 is 14 residues. The germline V gene has CDR1 SQVTM and CDR2 ANQGSEA. A modified ARM-PCR protocol with three rounds of nested PCR amplified TCRbeta. TCRdb re-called the multiplex PCR reads with MiXCR, one entry per CDR3 protein. The sample lists about 68,000 distinct CDR3 sequences; about three fifths were seen once. No cell sorting was done before RNA was extracted from the tissue. Findings and caveats of the study: Normal lung showed higher cumulative top 100 clone frequency than tumor. Patients with more diverse tumor TCRs had worse survival.

This sequence joins TRBV29-1 and TRBJ2-6; 8 bases agree with TRBD2. The TCR was taken from a man aged 45-65 years with non-small cell lung cancer. The sample was lung tumor tissue. The CDR3 loop is CSVGELGGENILTF. CDR3 coding DNA: TGCAGCGTTGGAGAGCTCGGGGGGGAAAACATCCTGACTTTC.